This entry lists 32 T cell receptor beta chains sequenced from one sample in a study of OX40 agonist ivuxolimab in advanced cancers. Using immunoSEQ multiplex PCR, the repertoire was profiled, and TCRdb retains in-frame clones only, with some absent. The table has some 69,000 clones, approximately 90% seen once. The material was CD4+ or CD8+ T cells sorted from blood, obtained in a trial of the OX40 agonist ivuxolimab. These receptors were collected from an adult with an advanced solid tumor such as melanoma, head and neck, liver or kidney cancer.

This rearrangement joins TRBV11-3 to TRBJ2-3; TRBD2 matches at 7 bases. Germline loops: CDR1 SGHNT, CDR2 YENEEA. The CDR3 covers 15 residues. With V trimmed by 5 bases and J by 3 bases, 8 bases remained unmatched. Written as DNA, the CDR3 is TGTGCCAGCAGCGCTGGCGGGAGCCGGACAGATACGCAGTATTTT. It yields the protein CASSAGGSRTDTQYF.

The J gene is TRBJ2-5, the V gene TRBV5-1; tentative D call: TRBD1 (6 bases). Trimming took 7 bases from V and 4 from J, leaving 11 bases between them. This CDR3 has 12 residues. CDR1 and CDR2 from the germline V gene are SGHRS and YFSETQ. CDR3 nucleotide sequence: TGCGCCAGCTCCTCGACAGGAGAGACCCAGTACTTC. Residues: CASSSTGETQYF.

This clone was found once. The chain links TRBV19 to TRBJ2-6; 7 positions match TRBD2. The V segment lost 4 bases and the J segment 0 bases; nucleotides outside the gene matches: 0. The CDR3 contains 15 residues. In germline, CDR1 is LNHDA, CDR2 SQIVND (reference sequence). CDR3 DNA sequence: TGTGCCAGTAGTACGGGGGGCTCTGGGGCCAACGTCCTGACTTTC. Translation: CASSTGGSGANVLTF.

The chain employs TRBV10-3 and TRBJ2-1; D may be TRBD2 (7 bases). The germline CDR1 and CDR2 sequences are ENHRY and SYGVKD. CDR3 length equals 17 residues. The V and J ends lost 0 bases and 10 bases respectively, with 22 bases between them. The CDR3 DNA is TGTGCCATCAGTGAGTCCAGTACAGGGAGGGGTACAGGGGAGCAGTTCTTC. Amino acids: CAISESSTGRGTGEQFF.

The chain carries TRBV7-9 and TRBJ1-4; TRBD1 is a possible D gene (5 bases). The length of the CDR3 is 15 residues. CDR1 is SEHNR and CDR2 is FQNEAQ in the germline V gene (reference sequence). V lost 1 base and J 7 bases, leaving 13 bases between the germline ends. The CDR3 DNA reads as TGTGCCAGCAGCTTAGGGGCAGGGTCAGCTGAAAAACTGTTTTTT. Its translation is CASSLGAGSAEKLFF.

The genes are TRBV10-3 and TRBJ2-1, with 12 bases identical to TRBD2. The CDR3 loop spans 14 amino acids. With 8 bases clipped from V and 9 bases from J, the junction kept 8 bases outside the gene matches. Germline V gene lookup returns CDR1 ENHRY and CDR2 SYGVKD. The CDR3 sequence is CAIQLAGGPGEQFF. The CDR3 region has the DNA TGTGCCATCCAACTAGCGGGAGGTCCGGGTGAGCAGTTCTTC.

The rearrangement uses TRBV28 and TRBJ1-2; no firm D call. Trimming pared 6 bases from V and 4 bases from J, leaving 9 bases between. The CDR3 is 12 residues long. From germline, CDR1 is MDHEN and CDR2 SYDVKM. This chain's CDR3 is CASRGEIYGYTF. CDR3 coding DNA: TGTGCCAGCAGAGGAGAAATCTATGGCTACACCTTC.

V usage is TRBV7-6 and J usage is TRBJ2-1; tentatively, D is TRBD1 (5 bases). This CDR3 is built from 16 residues. The V end lost 3 bases, the J end lost 5 bases, and 17 bases lay between the germline ends. CDR1 SGHVS and CDR2 FNYEAQ come from the germline V gene. CDR3: CASSLQGFSSDNEQFF. The CDR3 DNA is TGTGCCAGCAGCTTGCAGGGATTTAGTTCGGACAATGAGCAGTTCTTC.

The chain links TRBV5-1 to TRBJ2-7, with TRBD2 matching 10 bases. V was pared by 5 bases and J by 2 bases, with 7 bases of the junction left unmatched. Looked up from germline, CDR1 is SGHRS and CDR2 is YFSETQ. This CDR3 contains 15 residues. This CDR3 is CASSPESGRAYEQYF. The CDR3 DNA sequence: TGCGCCAGCAGTCCCGAGAGCGGGAGGGCCTACGAGCAGTACTTC.

The gene calls are TRBV18 and TRBJ1-1, with TRBD1 matching 7 bases. V shed 5 bases and J 2 bases; nucleotides not matched to a gene: 5. Germline lookup yields CDR1 KGHSH and CDR2 LQKENI. This CDR3 is 14 amino acids long. The chain's CDR3 is CASSVTGVNTEAFF. In DNA, the CDR3 is TGTGCCAGCTCAGTTACAGGGGTTAACACTGAAGCTTTCTTT.

This chain uses TRBV7-3 with TRBJ2-5, with D unclear. The CDR3 extends over 13 amino acids. Germline loops: CDR1 SGHTA, CDR2 FQGTGA. V was cut by 4 bases and J by 5 bases, with 11 bases left in between. CDR3 nucleotide sequence: TGTGCCAGCAGCTGGGCAATTGGGGAGACCCAGTACTTC. It encodes CASSWAIGETQYF. Together with reference TRBV7-3 and TRBJ2-5, the CDR3 gives the full variable domain: GAGVSQTPSNKVTEKGKYVELRCDPISGHTALYWYRQSLGQGPEFLIYFQGTGAADDSGLPNDRFFAVRPEGSVSTLKIQRTERGDSAVYLCASSWAIGETQYFGPGTRLLVL.

V is TRBV20-1 and J is TRBJ1-2, with unresolved D. Trimming pared 4 bases from V and 8 bases from J, leaving 11 bases between. Germline-derived CDR1 and CDR2 are DFQATT and SNEGSKA (reference sequence). The CDR3 totals 11 residues. The CDR3 sequence: CSATAGQGYTF. The DNA of the CDR3 is TGCAGTGCTACCGCAGGCCAAGGCTACACCTTC.

Written as DNA, the CDR3 is TGTGCCAGCAGAGAGGCGGGAAGACGGGGAGAGACCCAGTACTTC. Translated, it gives CASREAGRRGETQYF. The V and J genes are TRBV2 and TRBJ2-5, with a possible D match to TRBD2 (6 bases). Germline V CDR1 and CDR2: SNHLY, FYNNEI. V lost 6 bases and J 4 bases, leaving 18 bases between the germline ends. The CDR3 consists of 15 residues.

This clone has just a few counts. This chain links TRBV7-3 with TRBJ2-1, with 9 bases fitting TRBD2. CDR3 length: 14 amino acids. The V segment lost 5 bases and the J segment 5 bases; nucleotides outside the gene matches: 4. CDR1 SGHTA and CDR2 FQGTGA come from the germline V gene. The CDR3: CASSPRLADNEQFF. As DNA, the CDR3 is TGTGCCAGCAGCCCGCGACTAGCGGACAATGAGCAGTTCTTC.

The rearrangement joins TRBV7-8 to TRBJ2-1, with no clear D. There are 14 residues in the CDR3. Germline loops: CDR1 SGHVS, CDR2 FQNEAQ. V was trimmed by 1 base and J by 3 bases, leaving 7 bases between them. CDR3 nucleotides: TGTGCCAGCAGCTTAGTTAACAGCTACAATGAGCAGTTCTTC. It yields the protein CASSLVNSYNEQFF.

Comments on this clone: The junction does not match germline at one end; this may be a read error. The chain combines TRBV7-7 with TRBJ1-1; no definite D call. The CDR3 has 13 residues. CDR1 is SSHAT, CDR2 FNYEAQ, per germline (reference sequence). The CDR3 nucleotides are TGTGCTAGCAGCTTAGGTTCGGACACTGAAGCTTTCTTT. It translates to CASSLGSDTEAFF.

The rearrangement uses TRBV5-1 and TRBJ2-7, with a tentative D call TRBD2 (6 bases). Deletions cut 3 bases from V and 7 bases from J, with 14 bases between. The CDR3 is 13 amino acids. The V gene's germline CDR1 is SGHRS and CDR2 YFSETQ. The CDR3 region has the DNA TGCGCCAGCAGCTCCCTTGGGAGGCAGGAGCAGTACTTC. Protein sequence: CASSSLGRQEQYF. The variable domain in full, with the rest retrieved from reference TRBV5-1 and TRBJ2-7, is KAGVTQTPRYLIKTRGQQVTLSCSPISGHRSVSWYQQTPGQGLQFLFEYFSETQRNKGNFPGRFSGRQFSNSRSEMNVSTLELGDSALYLCASSSLGRQEQYFGPGTRLTVT.

The chain is built from TRBV5-5 and TRBJ2-2, with 9 bases fitting TRBD2. The germline gives CDR1 SGHKS, CDR2 YYEKEE (reference sequence). Losses at the gene ends were 0 bases for V and 8 bases for J; bases not matched to a gene: 5. The CDR3 totals 15 residues. The CDR3 is CASSLGSGSLGELFF. The CDR3 bases are TGTGCCAGCAGCTTGGGTAGCGGGAGTCTTGGGGAGCTGTTTTTT.

This chain uses TRBV10-3 with TRBJ2-3, with 10 bases fitting TRBD2. The junction had 2 bases not matched to a gene; V was cut back by 6 bases and J by 2 bases. Germline V gene data show CDR1 as ENHRY and CDR2 as SYGVKD. The CDR3 is made up of 14 amino acids. CDR3 DNA: TGTGCCATCAGACTAGCGGGATTCACAGATACGCAGTATTTT. Translating it yields CAIRLAGFTDTQYF.

This chain connects TRBV19 to TRBJ1-1, with D possibly matching TRBD1 (6 bases). Germline-derived CDR1 and CDR2 are LNHDA and SQIVND (reference sequence). There are 14 residues in the CDR3. V lost 3 bases, J lost 0 bases, and 8 bases lay in between. The CDR3 is CASSIRGVNTEAFF. The DNA for the CDR3 is TGTGCCAGTAGTATTAGGGGGGTGAACACTGAAGCTTTCTTT.

The chain carries TRBV6-6 and TRBJ1-1, with D unresolved. Germline CDR1 MNHNY, CDR2 SVGAGI (reference sequence). V lost 3 bases and J 6 bases, leaving 5 bases between the germline ends. CDR3 length: 11 amino acids. CDR3 sequence (DNA): TGTGCCAGCAGTTATGGCCCTGAAGCTTTCTTT. As protein: CASSYGPEAFF.

This chain joins TRBV4-1 and TRBJ1-4; no clear D. The CDR3 spans 12 residues. The ends were cut back, 0 bases at V and 10 bases at J, with 6 bases in the middle. Germline V lookup: CDR1 MGHRA, CDR2 YSYEKL. The CDR3 protein is CASSQDVGKLFF. The CDR3 nucleotides are TGCGCCAGCAGCCAAGATGTCGGAAAACTGTTTTTT.

The chain recombines TRBV27 with TRBJ2-7, with D perhaps TRBD2 (6 bases). Trimming stripped 4 bases from V and 1 base from J, with 11 bases between. The CDR3 runs to 14 residues. Germline V gives CDR1 MNHEY, CDR2 SMNVEV (reference sequence). Here the CDR3 DNA reads TGTGCCAGCAGTTCCGGGAGAGGGTCCTACGAGCAGTACTTC. Amino acids: CASSSGRGSYEQYF.

The chain links TRBV30 to TRBJ2-5, with D perhaps matching TRBD1 (7 bases). The CDR3 runs 16 residues. The V gene's germline CDR1 is GTSNPN and CDR2 SVGIG (reference sequence). The ends were cut back, 4 bases at V and 5 bases at J, with 23 bases in the middle. The CDR3 is CAWTRLGQGGMETQYF. The CDR3 region has the DNA TGTGCCTGGACGAGACTTGGGCAGGGGGGAATGGAGACCCAGTACTTC.

The J gene is TRBJ2-7, the V gene TRBV19; 10 nucleotides align to TRBD1. The CDR3 covers 16 residues. CDR1 and CDR2 (germline): LNHDA, SQIVND (reference sequence). The V segment lost 1 base and the J segment 5 bases; nucleotides outside the gene matches: 8. The CDR3, as DNA: TGTGCCAGTAGTATAGGTAGACAGGGGGCTCTGAACGAGCAGTACTTC. Translated: CASSIGRQGALNEQYF.

The gene calls are TRBV9 and TRBJ2-2; 7 positions match TRBD2. CDR1 is SGDLS, CDR2 YYNGEE, per germline. Losses at the gene ends were 2 bases for V and 4 bases for J; bases not matched to a gene: 5. This CDR3 comprises 15 residues. The CDR3 region is CASSVRGSGTGELFF. CDR3 nucleotides: TGTGCCAGCAGCGTGCGGGGGTCTGGCACCGGGGAGCTGTTTTTT. The whole variable domain, remainder taken from reference TRBV9 and TRBJ2-2, is DSGVTQTPKHLITATGQRVTLRCSPRSGDLSVYWYQQSLDQGLQFLIQYYNGEERAKGNILERFSAQQFPDLHSELNLSSLELGDSALYFCASSVRGSGTGELFFGEGSRLTVL.

In this sample, this clone turned up once. V gene TRBV18 combines with J gene TRBJ1-2, with TRBD1 identical over 8 bases. The J segment lost 4 bases and the V segment lost 3 bases, leaving 7 bases of the junction unmatched. This CDR3 contains 15 residues. Germline-derived CDR1 and CDR2 are KGHSH and LQKENI. As DNA, the CDR3 is TGTGCCAGCTCACCGGGACAGGCTAACTTCTATGGCTACACCTTC. Protein: CASSPGQANFYGYTF.

This chain uses TRBV7-8 with TRBJ1-5, with TRBD1 matching 7 bases. Germline-derived CDR1 and CDR2 are SGHVS and FQNEAQ. The J segment lost 0 bases and the V segment lost 0 bases, leaving 2 bases of the junction unmatched. This CDR3 spans 16 amino acids. Here the CDR3 reads CASSLAYRGSNQPQHF. In DNA form, the CDR3 reads TGTGCCAGCAGCTTAGCATACAGGGGTAGCAATCAGCCCCAGCATTTT.

This clone was counted a single time. The chain recombines TRBV7-3 with TRBJ1-1; D is perhaps TRBD1 (5 bases). Germline loops: CDR1 SGHTA, CDR2 FQGTGA. This CDR3 has 12 amino acids. The germline V and J ends were trimmed by 5 bases and 10 bases, with 14 bases remaining between them. The DNA of the CDR3 is TGTGCCAGCAGCCCCCCGGAAGGGGTAGCTTTCTTT. It specifies CASSPPEGVAFF.

The chain recombines TRBV5-5 with TRBJ1-5; D is undetermined. CDR1 is SGHKS, CDR2 YYEKEE, per germline (reference sequence). CDR3 size: 16 residues. V gave up 4 bases and J gave up 0 bases, with 14 bases separating them. In DNA, the CDR3 is TGTGCCAGCAGCCCGGTCTTCCTCTATAGCAATCAGCCCCAGCATTTT. This sequence encodes CASSPVFLYSNQPQHF.

This chain joins TRBV7-9 and TRBJ1-5, with TRBD1 matching over 7 bases. The trim removed 5 bases at V and 5 bases at J, leaving 3 bases unmatched. There are 13 residues in the CDR3. Germline V gene lookup returns CDR1 SEHNR and CDR2 FQNEAQ (reference sequence). The CDR3 nucleotides read TGTGCCAGCAGCACAGGGGCTTATCAGCCCCAGCATTTT. It specifies CASSTGAYQPQHF.

The chain joins TRBV9 to TRBJ2-4; no definite D call. The CDR3 contains 12 residues. Looked up from germline, CDR1 is SGDLS and CDR2 is YYNGEE. The V gene lost 7 bases and the J gene lost 3 bases, with 8 bases spanning the gap. Here the CDR3 reads CASGVDKNIQYF. CDR3 sequence (DNA): TGTGCCAGCGGGGTGGACAAAAACATTCAGTACTTC.